The rows below give T cell receptor beta chains drawn from one sample of a study of Graves' ophthalmopathy and Graves' hyperthyroidism. Using its own MiXCR run on the multiplex PCR reads, TCRdb lists one record per CDR3 protein. The sample holds some 1.1 million distinct CDR3 sequences; around a third are singletons and the top ten take around 10%. The sequenced sample consisted of peripheral blood or thyroid tissue (not recorded which). These receptors all stem from an adult man with Graves' hyperthyroidism. Both conserved end residues are part of each CDR3. Fields, in order: J gene, clone size, CDR3 length, D gene, V gene, CDR3 DNA, CDR3 protein. The D gene is left open where the match is weak. Some rows mark clone size as missing; the rest say once, few, many or name a class of expanded clone.

J gene: TRBJ2-7
clone size: many
CDR3 length: 11
D gene: NA
V gene: TRBV20-1
CDR3 DNA: TGCAGTGCTAGAGATCTGTCCGAGCAGTACTTC
CDR3 protein: CSARDLSEQYF

J gene: TRBJ1-5
clone size: NA
CDR3 length: 17
D gene: TRBD1
V gene: TRBV2
CDR3 DNA: TGTGCCAGCTCACCACCTATCCGGGACAGGGGGTATCAGCCCCAGCATTTT
CDR3 protein: CASSPPIRDRGYQPQHF

J gene: TRBJ1-5
clone size: few
CDR3 length: 15
D gene: NA
V gene: TRBV19
CDR3 DNA: TGTGCCAGTAGTTTTCCGGGGCATAGCAATCAGCCCCAGCATTTT
CDR3 protein: CASSFPGHSNQPQHF

J gene: TRBJ2-7
clone size: many
CDR3 length: 14
D gene: NA
V gene: TRBV5-1
CDR3 DNA: TGCGCCAGCAGCTCACTACAGGAGACCTACGAGCAGTACTTC
CDR3 protein: CASSSLQETYEQYF

J gene: TRBJ1-5
clone size: NA
CDR3 length: 13
D gene: NA
V gene: TRBV24-1
CDR3 DNA: TGTGCCTCCGCCCAACGGTACAATCAGCCCCAGCATTTT
CDR3 protein: CASAQRYNQPQHF

J gene: TRBJ1-5
clone size: many
CDR3 length: 15
D gene: TRBD1
V gene: TRBV15
CDR3 DNA: TGTGCCACCAGACGACAGGGTCTCGACAATCAGCCCCAGCATTTT
CDR3 protein: CATRRQGLDNQPQHF

J gene: TRBJ1-1
clone size: many
CDR3 length: 14
D gene: NA
V gene: TRBV7-8
CDR3 DNA: TGTGCCAGCAGCTTTAGCAGAGGGCCCACTGAAGCTTTCTTT
CDR3 protein: CASSFSRGPTEAFF

J gene: TRBJ2-5
clone size: many
CDR3 length: 16
D gene: TRBD2
V gene: TRBV6-5
CDR3 DNA: TGTGCCAGCAGTCCCTTCGCTAGCGGGAGAACGGAGACCCAGTACTTC
CDR3 protein: CASSPFASGRTETQYF

J gene: TRBJ1-3
clone size: many
CDR3 length: 15
D gene: NA
V gene: TRBV9
CDR3 DNA: TGTGCCAGCAGCCCAGGCGGGGGAACTGGAAACACCATATATTTT
CDR3 protein: CASSPGGGTGNTIYF

J gene: TRBJ2-7
clone size: once
CDR3 length: 16
D gene: TRBD2
V gene: TRBV10-2
CDR3 DNA: TGCGCCAGCAGTGCTCAACGACTAGCGGGAGGCTACGAGCAGTACTTC
CDR3 protein: CASSAQRLAGGYEQYF

J gene: TRBJ1-1
clone size: NA
CDR3 length: 14
D gene: NA
V gene: TRBV10-2
CDR3 DNA: TGCGCCAGCAGTGAACGGGGGTCGAAAACTGAAGCTCTCTTT
CDR3 protein: CASSERGSKTEALF

J gene: TRBJ1-1
clone size: many
CDR3 length: 14
D gene: NA
V gene: TRBV6-2/TRBV6-3
CDR3 DNA: TGTGCCAGCAGTTTTCGCCTCGGGGACACTGAAGCTTTCTTT
CDR3 protein: CASSFRLGDTEAFF

J gene: TRBJ2-7
clone size: NA
CDR3 length: 13
D gene: NA
V gene: TRBV20-1
CDR3 DNA: TGCAGTACCGCGGGGATGGGAGCATACGAGCAGTACTTC
CDR3 protein: CSTAGMGAYEQYF

J gene: TRBJ1-1
clone size: NA
CDR3 length: 10
D gene: NA
V gene: TRBV7-9
CDR3 DNA: TGTGCCAGCGCCGGGGGGGTAGCTTTCTTT
CDR3 protein: CASAGGVAFF

J gene: TRBJ2-2
clone size: NA
CDR3 length: 15
D gene: TRBD1
V gene: TRBV19
CDR3 DNA: TGTGCCAGTAGTAGACAGGGGGCGCAGGGCGGGGAGCTGTTTTTT
CDR3 protein: CASSRQGAQGGELFF

J gene: TRBJ1-1
clone size: many
CDR3 length: 15
D gene: NA
V gene: TRBV20-1
CDR3 DNA: TGCAGTGCTAGAGTACATGGAGGGGTGAACACTGAAGCTTTCTTT
CDR3 protein: CSARVHGGVNTEAFF

J gene: TRBJ2-6
clone size: many
CDR3 length: 15
D gene: NA
V gene: TRBV6-1
CDR3 DNA: TGTGCCAGCGCTCCCAGGGTCACTGGGGCCAACGTCCTGACTTTC
CDR3 protein: CASAPRVTGANVLTF

J gene: TRBJ2-7
clone size: few
CDR3 length: 14
D gene: NA
V gene: TRBV12-3/TRBV12-4
CDR3 DNA: TGTGCCAGCAGGGAAGGGGGGACTTCCTACGAGCAGTACTTC
CDR3 protein: CASREGGTSYEQYF

J gene: TRBJ2-5
clone size: many
CDR3 length: 14
D gene: NA
V gene: TRBV12-5
CDR3 DNA: TGTGCTAGTGGTGATTCGACAGCACAAGAGACCCAGTACTTC
CDR3 protein: CASGDSTAQETQYF

J gene: TRBJ2-5
clone size: many
CDR3 length: 13
D gene: NA
V gene: TRBV10-3
CDR3 DNA: TGTGCCATCAGTGAGTCTCCTCAAGAGACCCAGTACTTC
CDR3 protein: CAISESPQETQYF

J gene: TRBJ2-6
clone size: many
CDR3 length: 16
D gene: TRBD2
V gene: TRBV20-1
CDR3 DNA: TGCAGTGCTCCCCGCCTAGCGGGATCAGGGGCCAACGTCCTGACTTTC
CDR3 protein: CSAPRLAGSGANVLTF

J gene: TRBJ2-5
clone size: NA
CDR3 length: 17
D gene: TRBD2
V gene: TRBV19
CDR3 DNA: TGTGCCAGTAGTATAGTTAGCGGGGGCCGCTCTAGAGAGACCCAGTACTTC
CDR3 protein: CASSIVSGGRSRETQYF

J gene: TRBJ1-2
clone size: few
CDR3 length: 13
D gene: NA
V gene: TRBV10-2
CDR3 DNA: TGCGCCAGCAGTGCCAGGGGCGCCTATGGCTACACCTTC
CDR3 protein: CASSARGAYGYTF

J gene: TRBJ1-3
clone size: many
CDR3 length: 16
D gene: NA
V gene: TRBV9
CDR3 DNA: TGTGCCAGCAGCCCTACCGGACGTAGCTCTGGAAACACCATATATTTT
CDR3 protein: CASSPTGRSSGNTIYF

J gene: TRBJ2-7
clone size: few
CDR3 length: 14
D gene: TRBD1
V gene: TRBV6-2/TRBV6-3
CDR3 DNA: TGTGCCAGCAGGCAACCGGGACAGGGAGACGAGCAGTACTTC
CDR3 protein: CASRQPGQGDEQYF

J gene: TRBJ2-5
clone size: NA
CDR3 length: 11
D gene: NA
V gene: TRBV24-1
CDR3 DNA: TGTACCACGGGCCGGGAAGAGACCCAGTACTTC
CDR3 protein: CTTGREETQYF

J gene: TRBJ2-7
clone size: many
CDR3 length: 15
D gene: NA
V gene: TRBV5-8
CDR3 DNA: TGTGCCAGCAGCTGGGGCCTGGACTCCTCCTACGAGCAGTACTTC
CDR3 protein: CASSWGLDSSYEQYF

J gene: TRBJ1-4
clone size: NA
CDR3 length: 16
D gene: TRBD1
V gene: TRBV7-8
CDR3 DNA: TGTGCCAGCAGCCCGGGACAGGCAGGCGGGGAGGAAAAACTGTTTTTT
CDR3 protein: CASSPGQAGGEEKLFF